The count of the clone carrying this TCR beta chain is one. Its antigen is still unknown. PCR amplification relied on 60 Vbeta primers (plus 13 Jbeta primers). Libraries were prepared by immunoSEQ multiplex PCR; TCRdb keeps only in-frame clonotypes and omits some of them. The sample lists 100,000 to 150,000 clones, just under 75% seen once, with 5.5% to 7% in the top ten. Trimming took 7 bases from V and 4 from J, leaving 10 bases between them. The CDR3 sequence is 12 residues long. In germline, CDR1 is SGHDN, CDR2 FVKESK. The record originates from a study of cytomegalovirus exposure and HLA in healthy donors. Findings and limits, study-wide: The study carried out a later analysis of TCR beta sequences. It associated approximately 16,000 of them with specific HLA alleles at a false discovery rate of 0.05. Presence/absence analyses treated sequencing depth as roughly uniform across donors.

The rearrangement uses TRBV14 and TRBJ2-5; D uncertain. The clonotype originates from a man in his forties in good health and CMV-seropositive. The sample taken for sequencing was PBMCs. The CDR3 loop reads CASTPGGETQYF. CDR3 coding DNA: TGTGCCAGCACCCCGGGTGGAGAGACCCAGTACTTC.